This entry features one T cell receptor (beta chain) sequence. The data were taken from a study of blood T cell repertoires in COVID-19. Looking at the study overall: Acute-phase and convalescent COVID-19 samples originated in the United States, Italy and Spain.

Here immunoSEQ multiplex PCR was the method, and the copy in TCRdb shows in-frame clones only, minus some. This sample has some 150,000 clones, with 75% to 90% found just once. This CDR3 contains 16 residues. Germline values: CDR1 SGDLS, CDR2 YYNGEE. The J segment lost 5 bases and the V segment lost 4 bases, leaving 10 bases of the junction unmatched. The receptor was isolated from a middle-aged man with active COVID-19. Sequencing input: peripheral blood. This chain links TRBV9 with TRBJ2-5; 11 bases agree with TRBD1. CDR3 DNA sequence: TGTGCCAGCAGCACCCACGTGGGGACAGGGGGGGAGACCCAGTACTTC. Encoded protein: CASSTHVGTGGETQYF.